The clone carrying this T cell receptor (beta chain) was observed a handful of times. No antigen is known for it. TCRdb processed the 5' RACE reads anew with MiXCR; each CDR3 protein has one entry. The data hold some 1,700,000 distinct CDR3 sequences, with 32% observed a single time. The source of the sample is a study of identical twins. Germline CDR1 is SQVTM and CDR2 is ANQGSEA. The V gene lost 3 bases and the J gene lost 0 bases, with 18 bases spanning the gap. The CDR3 is made up of 17 amino acids. General observations from the study: A cross-sectional statistical analysis, not follow-up of the same donors, supported the conclusions.

The V and J genes are TRBV29-1 and TRBJ2-1, with a possible D match to TRBD2 (7 bases). This sequence was found in a newborn girl in good health. Sample: cord blood. The CDR3: CSVDRGGRGASYNEQFF. The CDR3 coding sequence is TGCAGCGTTGATAGAGGGGGGAGGGGGGCCTCCTACAATGAGCAGTTCTTC.